Listed below are T cell receptor beta chains from one sample, sequenced in a study of sequential checkpoint blockade in melanoma. Using immunoSEQ multiplex PCR, the repertoire was profiled, and TCRdb retains in-frame clones only, with some absent. The sample has tens of thousands of clones; around 90% are singletons. The specimen comprised CD8+ T cells sorted from blood (inferred from file names), sampled from a patient given nivolumab and ipilimumab in sequence. The receptor set was obtained from a human donor with melanoma. The CDR3 runs from the conserved cysteine through the conserved F or W. The D gene is left open where the match is weak. Rows may omit the clone size; those that give it use once, few, many or a size class.

d_call,j_call,clone_size,v_call,cdr3_aa,cdr3_nt
NA,TRBJ1-5,NA,TRBV19,CASSIMNQPQHF,TGTGCCAGTAGTATTATGAATCAGCCCCAGCATTTT
NA,TRBJ2-2,once,TRBV25-1,CASSGSNTGELFF,TGTGCCAGCAGCGGTTCGAACACCGGGGAGCTGTTTTTT
TRBD1,TRBJ2-2,NA,TRBV7-9,CASSLPEAGGTGELFF,TGTGCCAGCAGCCTCCCGGAAGCAGGGGGCACCGGGGAGCTGTTTTTT
NA,TRBJ2-7,NA,TRBV5-4,CASSFLPSHEQYF,TGTGCCAGCAGCTTTTTGCCTAGCCACGAGCAGTACTTC
NA,TRBJ1-3,few,TRBV21-1,CASRDKLATHARNTIYF,TGTGCCAGCAGGGATAAGTTAGCTACACACGCACGAAACACCATATATTTT
NA,TRBJ2-3,NA,TRBV5-4,CASSFAVAGYTDTQYF,TGTGCCAGCAGCTTCGCGGTCGCGGGGTACACAGATACGCAGTATTTT
NA,TRBJ2-7,few,TRBV27,CASSLPGLPQYF,TGTGCCAGCAGTTTACCAGGACTTCCGCAGTACTTC
NA,TRBJ1-4,NA,TRBV2,CASSDDTPWEKLFF,TGTGCCAGCAGTGACGACACACCTTGGGAAAAACTGTTTTTT
TRBD1,TRBJ1-1,NA,TRBV5-4,CASSTDRDWGTEAFF,TGTGCCAGCAGCACAGACAGGGACTGGGGCACTGAAGCTTTCTTT
NA,TRBJ2-5,once,TRBV27,CASPGETETQYF,TGTGCCAGCCCAGGTGAAACAGAGACCCAGTACTTC
NA,TRBJ1-1,once,TRBV19,CASSQVDITEAFF,TGTGCCAGTAGTCAGGTGGATATTACTGAAGCTTTCTTT
TRBD1,TRBJ1-2,NA,TRBV28,CASSYRQGIYGYTF,TGTGCCAGCAGTTACCGACAGGGGATCTATGGCTACACCTTC
TRBD1,TRBJ2-7,NA,TRBV5-1,CASSQGGYYEQYF,TGCGCCAGCAGCCAAGGGGGCTACTACGAGCAGTACTTC
NA,TRBJ1-2,NA,TRBV6-4,CASSDGGGYGYTF,TGTGCCAGCAGTGACGGGGGGGGCTATGGCTACACCTTC
NA,TRBJ1-5,once,TRBV28,CASTDREVTNQPQHF,TGTGCCAGCACCGATCGTGAGGTCACCAATCAGCCCCAGCATTTT
TRBD2,TRBJ2-1,NA,TRBV14,CASSQEILAGVGNEQFF,TGTGCCAGCAGCCAAGAGATACTAGCGGGAGTAGGGAATGAGCAGTTCTTC
TRBD2,TRBJ2-1,NA,TRBV5-6,CASTVSLPSGVHEQFF,TGTGCCAGCACCGTGAGCCTGCCTAGCGGGGTGCATGAGCAGTTCTTC
NA,TRBJ1-1,NA,TRBV7-8,CASIPWRDTEAFF,TGTGCCAGCATCCCCTGGAGGGACACTGAAGCTTTCTTT
TRBD1,TRBJ2-5,NA,TRBV27,CAISLGTGGPEETQYF,TGTGCCATCAGTTTAGGGACAGGGGGCCCCGAAGAGACCCAGTACTTC
TRBD1,TRBJ2-7,NA,TRBV7-6,CASSSYETGIYEQYF,TGTGCCAGCAGCTCGTACGAGACAGGGATATACGAGCAGTACTTC
TRBD2,TRBJ2-1,NA,TRBV9,CASSTSGHNNEQFF,TGTGCCAGCAGCACTAGCGGGCACAACAATGAGCAGTTCTTC
NA,TRBJ1-6,NA,TRBV9,CASSVEGTSPLHF,TGTGCCAGCAGCGTGGAGGGGACCTCACCCCTCCACTTT
TRBD2,TRBJ2-1,NA,TRBV27,CASSLSGRGSYNEQFF,TGTGCCAGCAGCCTTAGCGGGAGAGGATCCTACAATGAGCAGTTCTTC
TRBD1,TRBJ1-5,NA,TRBV6-5,CASSEGQPNQPQHF,TGTGCCAGCAGTGAGGGACAGCCCAATCAGCCCCAGCATTTT
NA,TRBJ2-2,NA,TRBV5-1,CASSHTRMNTGELFF,TGCGCCAGCAGCCACACCCGAATGAACACCGGGGAGCTGTTTTTT
TRBD2,TRBJ2-1,once,TRBV28,CASSLSVSGKYNEQFF,TGTGCCAGCAGTTTATCAGTTAGCGGGAAATACAATGAGCAGTTCTTC
TRBD2,TRBJ2-1,NA,TRBV4-1,CASSQELAGNEQFF,TGCGCCAGCAGCCAAGAACTAGCGGGAAATGAGCAGTTCTTC
TRBD1,TRBJ1-1,NA,TRBV19,CASSDRVHTEAFF,TGTGCCAGTAGTGACAGGGTTCACACTGAAGCTTTCTTT
NA,TRBJ1-2,NA,TRBV19,CASSADRTTNYGYTF,TGTGCCAGTAGTGCCGACAGAACAACTAACTATGGCTACACCTTC
TRBD2,TRBJ2-5,NA,TRBV7-2,CASSSPIVAGGLEETQYF,TGTGCCAGCAGCTCCCCCATCGTAGCGGGGGGGCTTGAGGAGACCCAGTACTTC
NA,TRBJ2-3,once,TRBV28,CASNPWGGATDTQYF,TGTGCCAGCAACCCTTGGGGGGGGGCGACAGATACGCAGTATTTT
NA,TRBJ1-2,once,TRBV9,CASSVGGGKITF,TGTGCCAGCAGCGTCGGGGGTGGTAAGATCACCTTC
TRBD2,TRBJ2-7,once,TRBV28,CAGSWPSSGRDYEQYF,TGTGCCGGCAGTTGGCCATCTAGCGGGAGGGACTACGAGCAGTACTTC
NA,TRBJ1-1,NA,TRBV10-3,CAISFSQAEAFF,TGTGCCATCAGTTTTAGTCAAGCTGAAGCTTTCTTT
TRBD2,TRBJ2-3,NA,TRBV28,CASRASGAGIVGTDTQYF,TGTGCCAGCAGGGCTAGCGGGGCGGGTATTGTTGGCACAGATACGCAGTATTTT
NA,TRBJ1-1,NA,TRBV7-7,CASSLGRNTEAFF,TGTGCTAGCAGCTTGGGCAGGAACACTGAAGCTTTCTTT
TRBD2,TRBJ2-7,once,TRBV28,CASSKAELTSFDGHEQYF,TGTGCCAGCAGCAAAGCCGAACTGACTAGCTTCGACGGCCACGAGCAGTACTTC
TRBD2,TRBJ2-3,NA,TRBV7-9,CASSLVVMTSGYTDTQYF,TGTGCCAGCAGCTTAGTAGTTATGACTAGCGGATACACAGATACGCAGTATTTT
TRBD2,TRBJ2-3,NA,TRBV28,CASSLGLADTQYF,TGTGCCAGCAGCCTGGGACTAGCAGATACGCAGTATTTT
TRBD2,TRBJ2-7,NA,TRBV7-9,CASSSADLAASYEQYF,TGTGCCAGCAGCTCCGCCGACCTAGCGGCGTCCTACGAGCAGTACTTC
NA,TRBJ1-5,NA,TRBV19,CASSMTDYSNQPQHF,TGTGCCAGTAGTATGACAGATTATAGCAATCAGCCCCAGCATTTT
NA,TRBJ2-7,NA,TRBV27,CASSRPGLAYEQYF,TGTGCCAGCAGTCGCCCGGGACTTGCCTACGAGCAGTACTTC
NA,TRBJ2-2,large,TRBV28,CATGGRGTGELFF,TGTGCCACCGGGGGGCGGGGAACCGGGGAGCTGTTTTTT
TRBD2,TRBJ2-7,NA,TRBV29-1,CSVLSTSGTYEQYF,TGCAGCGTTCTATCGACTAGCGGGACCTACGAGCAGTACTTC
NA,TRBJ2-5,NA,TRBV13,CASSFRDIQETQYF,TGTGCCAGCAGCTTCCGGGACATCCAAGAGACCCAGTACTTC
NA,TRBJ2-3,NA,TRBV4-1,CASSQLGVDSSTDTQYF,TGCGCCAGCAGCCAACTGGGTGTAGACAGTAGCACAGATACGCAGTATTTT
TRBD2,TRBJ2-7,few,TRBV19,CASAKTSEYEQYF,TGTGCCAGTGCTAAGACTAGCGAATACGAGCAGTACTTC
TRBD2,TRBJ2-3,NA,TRBV30,CAWSDRASGITDTQYF,TGTGCCTGGAGTGATAGGGCTAGCGGAATCACAGATACGCAGTATTTT